The present T cell receptor beta chain was sequenced within a study of blood T cell repertoires in COVID-19. The overall study: Specimens from acute and convalescent COVID-19 originated in the United States, Italy and Spain. T cells, B-cell-depleted T cells, or PBMCs provided the cDNA or gDNA that served as material.

Patients at the Seattle site were enrolled during active infection and followed longitudinally. CDR3 length equals 15 residues. Germline V gives CDR1 SGHNT, CDR2 YENEEA. The ends were cut back, 3 bases at V and 3 bases at J, with 12 bases in the middle. Authors' methods: Researchers report that nucleated cell counts were estimated from reference gene primer amplification. Clones were sequenced by immunoSEQ multiplex PCR, and TCRdb holds only the in-frame ones, with some missing. V and J calls and clone size follow that table, whereas D and trimming were derived from the DNA. The data hold about 370,000 clones, with roughly 90% observed a single time.

The V call is TRBV11-3, the J call TRBJ2-1; perhaps TRBD2 as D (5 bases). The origin of this receptor is a woman younger than 45 with COVID-19, enrolled during active disease. The sample was peripheral blood. The CDR3 loop is CASSFEDSNYNEQFF. The CDR3 region has the DNA TGTGCCAGCAGCTTCGAGGACTCTAACTACAATGAGCAGTTCTTC.